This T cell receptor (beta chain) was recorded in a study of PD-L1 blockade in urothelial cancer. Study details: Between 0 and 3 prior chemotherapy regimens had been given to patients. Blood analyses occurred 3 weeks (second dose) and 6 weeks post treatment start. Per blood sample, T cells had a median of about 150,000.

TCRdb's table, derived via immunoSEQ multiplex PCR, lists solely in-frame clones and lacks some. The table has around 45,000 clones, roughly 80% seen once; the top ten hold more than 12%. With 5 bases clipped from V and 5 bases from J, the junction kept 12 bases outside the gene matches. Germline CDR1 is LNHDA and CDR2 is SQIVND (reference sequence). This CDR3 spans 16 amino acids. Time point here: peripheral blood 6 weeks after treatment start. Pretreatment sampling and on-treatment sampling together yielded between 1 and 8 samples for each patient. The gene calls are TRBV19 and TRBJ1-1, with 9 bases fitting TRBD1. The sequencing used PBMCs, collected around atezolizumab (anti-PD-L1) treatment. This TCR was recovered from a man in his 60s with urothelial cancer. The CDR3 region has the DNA TGTGCCAGTAGTTTGTTACAGGGGGCAGGATATACTGAAGCTTTCTTT. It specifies CASSLLQGAGYTEAFF.